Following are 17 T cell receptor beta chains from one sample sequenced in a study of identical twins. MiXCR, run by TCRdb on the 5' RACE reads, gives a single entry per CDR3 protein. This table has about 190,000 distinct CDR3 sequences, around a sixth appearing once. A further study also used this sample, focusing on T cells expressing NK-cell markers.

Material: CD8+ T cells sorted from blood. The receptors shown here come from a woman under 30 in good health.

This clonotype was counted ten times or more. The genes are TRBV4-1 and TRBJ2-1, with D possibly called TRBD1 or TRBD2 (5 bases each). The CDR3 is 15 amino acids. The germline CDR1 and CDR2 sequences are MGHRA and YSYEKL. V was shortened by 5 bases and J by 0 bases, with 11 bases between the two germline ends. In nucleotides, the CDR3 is TGCGCCAGCAGCTCCCCCGGGACCTCCTACAATGAGCAGTTCTTC. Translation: CASSSPGTSYNEQFF.

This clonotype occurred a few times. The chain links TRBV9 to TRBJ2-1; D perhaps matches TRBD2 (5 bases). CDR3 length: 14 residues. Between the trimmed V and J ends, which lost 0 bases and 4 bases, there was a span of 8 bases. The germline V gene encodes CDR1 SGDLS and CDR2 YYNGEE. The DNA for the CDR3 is TGTGCCAGCAGCGTAGACCTAGCTTACAATGAGCAGTTCTTC. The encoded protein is CASSVDLAYNEQFF.

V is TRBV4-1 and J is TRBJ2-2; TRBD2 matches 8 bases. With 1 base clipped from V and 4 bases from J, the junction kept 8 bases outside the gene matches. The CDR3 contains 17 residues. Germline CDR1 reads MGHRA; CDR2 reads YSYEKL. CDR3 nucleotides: TGCGCCAGCAGCCAAGTACCCAGCGGGAGAATCACCGGGGAGCTGTTTTTT. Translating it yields CASSQVPSGRITGELFF.

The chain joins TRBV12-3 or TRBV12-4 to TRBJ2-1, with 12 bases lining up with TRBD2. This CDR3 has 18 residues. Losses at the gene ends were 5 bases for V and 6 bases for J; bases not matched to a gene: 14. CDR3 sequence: CASSVWSSGLAGLNEQFF. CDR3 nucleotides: TGTGCCAGCAGTGTCTGGTCGAGTGGACTAGCGGGGCTCAATGAGCAGTTCTTC.

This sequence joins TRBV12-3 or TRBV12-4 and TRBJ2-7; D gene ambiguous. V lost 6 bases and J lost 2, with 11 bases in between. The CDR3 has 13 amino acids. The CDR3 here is CASSPPKAYEQYF. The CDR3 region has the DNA TGTGCCAGCAGCCCCCCCAAGGCCTACGAGCAGTACTTC.

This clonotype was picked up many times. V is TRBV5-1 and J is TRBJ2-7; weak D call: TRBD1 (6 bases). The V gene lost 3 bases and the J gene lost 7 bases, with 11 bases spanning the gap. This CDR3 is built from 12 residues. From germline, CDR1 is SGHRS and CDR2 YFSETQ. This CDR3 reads CASSWGQEEQYF. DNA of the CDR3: TGCGCCAGCAGCTGGGGGCAAGAGGAGCAGTACTTC.

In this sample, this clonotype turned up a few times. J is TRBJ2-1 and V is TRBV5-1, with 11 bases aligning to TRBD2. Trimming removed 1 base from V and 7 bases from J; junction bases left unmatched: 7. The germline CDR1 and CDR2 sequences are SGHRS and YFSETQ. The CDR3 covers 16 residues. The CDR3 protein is CASSLFVASGGNEQFF. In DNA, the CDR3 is TGCGCCAGCAGCTTGTTTGTCGCTAGCGGGGGGAATGAGCAGTTCTTC.

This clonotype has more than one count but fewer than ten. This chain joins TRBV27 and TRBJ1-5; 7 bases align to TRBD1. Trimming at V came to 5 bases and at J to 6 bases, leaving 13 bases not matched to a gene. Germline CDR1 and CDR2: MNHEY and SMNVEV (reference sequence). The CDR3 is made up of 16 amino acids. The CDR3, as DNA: TGTGCCAGCAGTCCCCAGGGGGGGGGTAGGGGTCAGCCCCAGCATTTT. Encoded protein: CASSPQGGGRGQPQHF.

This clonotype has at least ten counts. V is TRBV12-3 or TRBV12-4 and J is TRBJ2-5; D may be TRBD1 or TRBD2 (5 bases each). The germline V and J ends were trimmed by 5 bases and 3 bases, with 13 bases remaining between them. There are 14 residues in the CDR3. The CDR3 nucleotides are TGTGCCAGCAGTCCCGGGACCAAGAAAGAGACCCAGTACTTC. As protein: CASSPGTKKETQYF.

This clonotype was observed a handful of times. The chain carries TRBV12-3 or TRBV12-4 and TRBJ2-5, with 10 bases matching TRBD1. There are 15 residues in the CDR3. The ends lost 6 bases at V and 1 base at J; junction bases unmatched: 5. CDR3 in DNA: TGTGCCAGCAGGTCCGGGACAGGGGTCCAAGAGACCCAGTACTTC. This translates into CASRSGTGVQETQYF.

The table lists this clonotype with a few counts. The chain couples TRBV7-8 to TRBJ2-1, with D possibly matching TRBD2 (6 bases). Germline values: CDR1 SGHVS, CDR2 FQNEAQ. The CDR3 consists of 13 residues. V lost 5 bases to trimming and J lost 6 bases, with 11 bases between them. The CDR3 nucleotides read TGTGCCAGCAGCCCCGGGACTCTCAATGAGCAGTTCTTC. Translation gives CASSPGTLNEQFF.

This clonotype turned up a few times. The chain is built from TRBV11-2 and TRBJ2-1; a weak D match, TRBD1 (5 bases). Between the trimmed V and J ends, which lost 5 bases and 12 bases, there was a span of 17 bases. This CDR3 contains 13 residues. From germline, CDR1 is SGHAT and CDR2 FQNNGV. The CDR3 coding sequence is TGTGCCAGCAGCCCGAATCAGGGCGGAAGGCAGTTCTTC. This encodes CASSPNQGGRQFF.

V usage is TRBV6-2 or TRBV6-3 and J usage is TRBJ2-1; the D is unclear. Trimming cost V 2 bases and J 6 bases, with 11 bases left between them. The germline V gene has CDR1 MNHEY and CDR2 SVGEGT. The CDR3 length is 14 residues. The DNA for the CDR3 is TGTGCCAGCAGTTACCTCCGCCCCGCCAATGAGCAGTTCTTC. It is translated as CASSYLRPANEQFF.

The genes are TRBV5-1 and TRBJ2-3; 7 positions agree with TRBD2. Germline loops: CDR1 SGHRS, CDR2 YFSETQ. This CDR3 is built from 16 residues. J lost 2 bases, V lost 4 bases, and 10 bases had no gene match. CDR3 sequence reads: CASSPYGRENTDTQYF. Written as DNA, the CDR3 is TGCGCCAGCAGCCCCTACGGGCGGGAGAACACAGATACGCAGTATTTT. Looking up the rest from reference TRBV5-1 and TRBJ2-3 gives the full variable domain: KAGVTQTPRYLIKTRGQQVTLSCSPISGHRSVSWYQQTPGQGLQFLFEYFSETQRNKGNFPGRFSGRQFSNSRSEMNVSTLELGDSALYLCASSPYGRENTDTQYFGPGTRLTVL.

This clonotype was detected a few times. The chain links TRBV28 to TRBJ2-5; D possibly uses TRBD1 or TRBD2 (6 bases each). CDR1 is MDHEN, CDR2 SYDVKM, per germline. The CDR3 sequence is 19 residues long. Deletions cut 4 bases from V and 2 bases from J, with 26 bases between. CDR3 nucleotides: TGTGCCAGCAGTTCATTGCCGGGACACCAAAGGGGGGATCAAGAGACCCAGTACTTC. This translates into CASSSLPGHQRGDQETQYF.

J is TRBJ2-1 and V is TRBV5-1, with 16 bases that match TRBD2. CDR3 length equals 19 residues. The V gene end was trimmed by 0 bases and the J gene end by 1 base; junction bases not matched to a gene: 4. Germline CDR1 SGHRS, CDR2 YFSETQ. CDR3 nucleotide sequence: TGCGCCAGCAGCTTGGTTGGGACTAGCGGGAGGGGTTCCTACAATGAGCAGTTCTTC. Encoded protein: CASSLVGTSGRGSYNEQFF.

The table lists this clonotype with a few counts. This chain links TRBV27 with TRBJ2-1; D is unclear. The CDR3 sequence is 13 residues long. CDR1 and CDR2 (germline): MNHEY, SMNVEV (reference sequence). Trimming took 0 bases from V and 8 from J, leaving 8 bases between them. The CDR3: CASSLSPLDEQFF. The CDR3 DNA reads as TGTGCCAGCAGTTTATCCCCCCTGGATGAGCAGTTCTTC.